This T cell receptor beta chain was captured in a study of blood T cell repertoires in COVID-19. The CDR3 loop spans 14 amino acids. CDR1 and CDR2 from the germline V gene are MDHEN and SYDVKM. V lost 3 bases to trimming and J lost 2 bases, with 10 bases between them. The protocol was immunoSEQ multiplex PCR, while the TCRdb copy is restricted to in-frame clones and leaves out a portion. The sample yields around 120,000 clones, about 85% seen once. V and J are TRBV28 and TRBJ1-2; possibly TRBD1 for D (6 bases). Sequencing used peripheral blood. The receptor's source is a man aged 80 or over with acute or convalescent COVID-19. CDR3 in amino acids: CASSFGQKNYGYTF. For the CDR3, the DNA is TGTGCCAGCAGTTTTGGACAGAAAAACTATGGCTACACCTTC.